This T cell receptor beta chain was identified in a study of blood T cell repertoires in COVID-19. Measured with immunoSEQ multiplex PCR; TCRdb has only the in-frame clones, and not every one. The data show over 150,000 clones, with 87% seen just once and around 4% held by the top ten. With 6 bases removed from V and 6 bases from J, the gap between germline ends came to 17 bases. The CDR3 consists of 14 residues. Germline CDR1 MRHNA, CDR2 SNTAGT. V gene TRBV6-4 combines with J gene TRBJ1-2; D gene ambiguous. Source material: peripheral blood. This receptor was taken from a woman aged 55-75 years who had recovered from COVID-19. In DNA form, the CDR3 reads TGTGCCAGCAGAGCCATTTTACTATCGGATGGCTACACCTTC. Its protein product is CASRAILLSDGYTF.